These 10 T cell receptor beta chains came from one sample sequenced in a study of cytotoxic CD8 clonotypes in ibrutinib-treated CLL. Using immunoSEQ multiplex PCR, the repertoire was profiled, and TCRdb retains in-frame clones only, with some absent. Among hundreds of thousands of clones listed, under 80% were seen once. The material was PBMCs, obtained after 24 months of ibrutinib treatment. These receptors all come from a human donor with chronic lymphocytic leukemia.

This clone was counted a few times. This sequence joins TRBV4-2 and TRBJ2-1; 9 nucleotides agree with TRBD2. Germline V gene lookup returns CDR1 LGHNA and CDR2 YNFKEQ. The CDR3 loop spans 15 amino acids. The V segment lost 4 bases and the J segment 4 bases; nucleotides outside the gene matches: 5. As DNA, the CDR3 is TGTGCCAGCAGCCCGACGCTAGCGGGATACAATGAGCAGTTCTTC. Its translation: CASSPTLAGYNEQFF.

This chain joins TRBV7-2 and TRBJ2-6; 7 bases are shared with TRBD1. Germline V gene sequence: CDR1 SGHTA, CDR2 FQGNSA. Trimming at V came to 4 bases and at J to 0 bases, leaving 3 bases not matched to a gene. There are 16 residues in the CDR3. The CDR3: CASSYTGASGANVLTF. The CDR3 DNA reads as TGTGCCAGCAGCTATACAGGGGCCTCTGGGGCCAACGTCCTGACTTTC.

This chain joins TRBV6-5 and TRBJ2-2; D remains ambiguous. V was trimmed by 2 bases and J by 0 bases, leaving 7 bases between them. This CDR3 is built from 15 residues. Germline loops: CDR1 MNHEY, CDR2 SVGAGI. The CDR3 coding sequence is TGTGCCAGCAGTTACGGGTTTGCGAACACCGGGGAGCTGTTTTTT. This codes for CASSYGFANTGELFF.

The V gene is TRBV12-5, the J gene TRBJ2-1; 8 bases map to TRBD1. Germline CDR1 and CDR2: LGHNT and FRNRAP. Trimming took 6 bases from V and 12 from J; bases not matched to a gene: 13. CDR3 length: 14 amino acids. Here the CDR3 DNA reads TGTGCTAGTGGGACTAAAACCGGACAGGGCGGGCAGTTCTTC. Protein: CASGTKTGQGGQFF.

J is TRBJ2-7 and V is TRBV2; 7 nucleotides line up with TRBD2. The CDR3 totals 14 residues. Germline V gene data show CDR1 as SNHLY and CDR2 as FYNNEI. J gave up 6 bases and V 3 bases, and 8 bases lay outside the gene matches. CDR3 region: CASSDAGGSSEQYF. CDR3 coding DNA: TGTGCCAGCAGTGATGCGGGCGGGAGTTCCGAGCAGTACTTC.

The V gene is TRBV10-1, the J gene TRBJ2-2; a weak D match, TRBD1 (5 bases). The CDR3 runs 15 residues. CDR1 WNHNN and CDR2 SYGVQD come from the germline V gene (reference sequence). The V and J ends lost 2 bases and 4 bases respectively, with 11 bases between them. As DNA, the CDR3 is TGCGCCAGCAGTGAGCGAACAGGTTTCACCGGGGAGCTGTTTTTT. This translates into CASSERTGFTGELFF.

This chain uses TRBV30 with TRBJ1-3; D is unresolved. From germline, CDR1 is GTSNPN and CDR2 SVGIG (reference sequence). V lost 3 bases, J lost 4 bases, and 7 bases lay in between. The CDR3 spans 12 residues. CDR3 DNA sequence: TGTGCCTGGAGGAAAATAGGAAACACCATATATTTT. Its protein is CAWRKIGNTIYF.

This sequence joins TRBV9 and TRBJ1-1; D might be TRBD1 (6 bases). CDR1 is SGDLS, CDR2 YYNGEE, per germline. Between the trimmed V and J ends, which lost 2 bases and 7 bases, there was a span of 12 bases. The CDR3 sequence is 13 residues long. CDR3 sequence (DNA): TGTGCCAGCAGCGTGTCACCAGGGGATGAAGCTTTCTTT. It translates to CASSVSPGDEAFF.

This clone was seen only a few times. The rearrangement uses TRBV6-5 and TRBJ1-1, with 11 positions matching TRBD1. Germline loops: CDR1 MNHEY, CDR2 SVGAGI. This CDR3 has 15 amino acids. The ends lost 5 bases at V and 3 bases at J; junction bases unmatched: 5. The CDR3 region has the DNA TGTGCCAGCAGTGGACAGGGGGCGGGTGACACTGAAGCTTTCTTT. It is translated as CASSGQGAGDTEAFF.

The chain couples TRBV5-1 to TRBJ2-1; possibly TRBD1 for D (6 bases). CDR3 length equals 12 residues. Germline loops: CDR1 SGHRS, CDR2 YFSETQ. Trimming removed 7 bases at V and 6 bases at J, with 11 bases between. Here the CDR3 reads CASGPQGNEQFF. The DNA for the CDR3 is TGCGCCAGCGGACCACAGGGCAATGAGCAGTTCTTC.